This T cell receptor (beta chain) originates from a study of Graves' ophthalmopathy and Graves' hyperthyroidism. Trimming took 6 bases from V and 4 from J, leaving 13 bases between them. Germline-derived CDR1 and CDR2 are MNHEY and SMNVEV (reference sequence). The CDR3 runs to 14 residues. Lactation, pregnancy, uncontrolled infections and other autoimmune diseases were all grounds for excluding patients. The authors isolated PBMCs from approximately 10 ml of fresh peripheral blood. This clonotype was found many times. Scientists amplified the TCR beta CDR3 regions from RNA transcripts. HTBI-primed RT-PCR formed the first round, and a multiplex PCR formed the second. Using its own MiXCR run on the multiplex PCR reads, TCRdb lists one record per CDR3 protein. In the table there are roughly 400,000 distinct CDR3 sequences, over 15% of which are singletons.

The rearrangement links TRBV27 to TRBJ1-5, with a tentative D call TRBD1 (5 bases). The origin of this receptor is a woman younger than 35 with stable Graves' hyperthyroidism. Sequencing input: peripheral blood. In DNA form, the CDR3 reads TGTGCCAGCAGATTACAGGCCCTGAATCAGCCCCAGCATTTT. Translating it yields CASRLQALNQPQHF.